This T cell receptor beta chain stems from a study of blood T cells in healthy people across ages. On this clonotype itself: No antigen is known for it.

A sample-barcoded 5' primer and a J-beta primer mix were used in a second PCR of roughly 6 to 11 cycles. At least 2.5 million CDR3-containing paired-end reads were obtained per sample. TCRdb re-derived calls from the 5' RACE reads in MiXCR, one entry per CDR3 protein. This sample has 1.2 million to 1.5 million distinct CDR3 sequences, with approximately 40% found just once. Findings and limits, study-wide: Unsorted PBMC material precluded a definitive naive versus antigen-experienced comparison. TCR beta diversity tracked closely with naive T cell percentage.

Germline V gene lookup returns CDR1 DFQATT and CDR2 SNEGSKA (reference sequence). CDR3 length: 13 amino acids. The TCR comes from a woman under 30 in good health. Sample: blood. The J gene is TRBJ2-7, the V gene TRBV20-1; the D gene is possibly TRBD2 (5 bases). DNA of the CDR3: TGCAGGGTCTGGGCGGGCACGACCTACGAGCAGTACTTC. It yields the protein CRVWAGTTYEQYF.